This T cell receptor (beta chain) was sequenced in a study of cytomegalovirus exposure and HLA in healthy donors. Trimming cost V 6 bases and J 7 bases; bases outside gene matches: 17. Germline values: CDR1 SGHRS, CDR2 YFSETQ. This CDR3 contains 18 residues. Comments on this clone: What it recognizes is unknown.

PCR was performed using 60 Vbeta and 13 Jbeta primers. Here immunoSEQ multiplex PCR was the method, and the copy in TCRdb shows in-frame clones only, minus some. The table lists over 55,000 clones, about 82% of them singletons. Study-wide findings and caveats: What was likely a sequencing artifact was a cluster of highly shared sequence variants.

Sequenced sample: PBMCs. The sequence was collected from a woman younger than 45 in good health and CMV-seronegative. This chain connects TRBV5-1 to TRBJ2-1; 12 bases fit TRBD2. For the CDR3, the DNA is TGCGCCAGCACCCACAACCCCTCTAGCGGGGGGGCGGGGAATGAGCAGTTCTTC. Translated, it gives CASTHNPSSGGAGNEQFF.